One sample yielded the 2 T cell receptor beta chains listed below, sequenced in a study of blood T cells in healthy people across ages. Combining a sample-barcoded 5' primer with a J-beta primer mix, a second PCR ran for about 6 to 12 cycles. TCRdb itself ran the 5' RACE reads through MiXCR, one entry per CDR3 protein. The sample lists 600,000 to 850,000 distinct CDR3 sequences; 20% to 25% were seen once. Another study also made use of these data, one on T cells of mothers and their children.

Sequencing input: blood. These receptor sequences come from a boy younger than 18 in good health.

Concerning this clonotype itself: At one end the junction does not follow the germline gene, possibly because of a read error. The chain carries TRBV7-2 and TRBJ2-5; 10 bases fit TRBD1. The J call may be faulty, since TRBJ2-1 better matches the DNA end. Looked up from germline, CDR1 is SGHTA and CDR2 is FQGNSA. This CDR3 contains 15 residues. As DNA, the CDR3 is TGTGCCAGCAGCGTAGCGGACAGGGGGGTCAATGAGCAGTTCTTC. Encoded protein: CASSVADRGVNEQFF.

The sample holds a few counts of this clonotype. A junction end diverges from the germline sequence, so it may reflect a read error. The V and J genes are TRBV5-1 and TRBJ2-1, with TRBD2 identical over 9 bases. This CDR3 has 15 amino acids. Germline V gives CDR1 SGHRS, CDR2 YFSETQ. The CDR3 reads CASSLDGAGGLERFF. The CDR3 bases are TGCGCCAGCAGCTTGGACGGCGCGGGAGGGCTTGAGCGGTTCTTC.